This T cell receptor beta chain was profiled in a study of shared clonotypes between healthy human individuals. Turning to the study itself: Researchers drew samples from two women and a few men aged 18 to 49. General study findings and limits: The study sampled only blood, and tissue repertoires likely differ.

This CDR3 region has 14 residues. V lost 0 bases and J lost 4, with 9 bases in between. CDR1 is MNHEY, CDR2 SVGAGI, per germline. Naive-designated CD8 cells lacked CD45RO, were positively enriched for CCR7, and omitted terminally differentiated effector memory CD45RA+ cells. This clone was detected only once. Its antigen is undetermined. Other DNA sequences in this sample translate to the same CDR3. The table came from immunoSEQ multiplex PCR; TCRdb's copy has only in-frame clones and leaves some out. This sample carries about 600,000 clones, just under 97% of them seen once, and the ten largest clones take 0.11%.

The TCR sequence derives from a woman aged 25-40 years in good health. This chain uses TRBV6-5 with TRBJ1-2; D unclear. Sequences were obtained from naive CD8+ T cells sorted from blood. This chain's CDR3 is CASSYSEGFYGYTF. The CDR3 DNA sequence: TGTGCCAGCAGTTACTCGGAGGGCTTCTATGGCTACACCTTC.